These 24 T cell receptor beta chains came from one sample sequenced in a study of T cells in Graves' hyperthyroidism and ophthalmopathy. RNA transcripts yielded amplified TCR beta CDR3 regions. When the TCR CDR3 underwent first-round RT-PCR, the HTBI primer set was used. TCRdb used MiXCR to reprocess the multiplex PCR reads, holding one entry per CDR3 protein. The table lists around 570,000 distinct CDR3 sequences, 15% to 20% of them singletons, with 45% to 50% in the top ten. Sequenced sample: blood. The receptors were gathered from a man aged 35-49 years with Graves' ophthalmopathy.

As regards this clonotype: A much larger clone sits a single nucleotide away, making a read error possible. The V gene is TRBV7-8, the J gene TRBJ2-7, with 7 bases identical to TRBD1. This CDR3 contains 15 residues. Germline CDR1 is SGHVS and CDR2 is FQNEAQ. Here the CDR3 DNA reads TGTGCCAGCAGCCCGAGACAGGGAACGTCCTACGGGCAGTACTTC. Amino acids: CASSPRQGTSYGQYF.

This clonotype was seen a few times. This chain uses TRBV4-2 with TRBJ2-1, with D possibly being TRBD1 or TRBD2 (5 bases each). Germline V gene sequence: CDR1 LGHNA, CDR2 YNFKEQ. CDR3 length: 15 residues. The V and J ends lost 2 bases and 2 bases respectively, with 10 bases between them. DNA for the CDR3: TGTGCCAGCAGCCAACCAGGGAGCGCCTACAATGAGCAGTTCTTC. Translated, it gives CASSQPGSAYNEQFF.

V gene TRBV4-1 combines with J gene TRBJ2-4; D unresolved. The CDR3 spans 14 residues. Germline V CDR1 and CDR2: MGHRA, YSYEKL. Trimming removed 8 bases at V and 1 base at J, with 12 bases between. CDR3 sequence (DNA): TGCGCCAGCCTCGACCTGTCGGCCAAAAACATTCAGTACTTC. Amino acids: CASLDLSAKNIQYF.

The rearrangement uses TRBV20-1 and TRBJ2-1; TRBD2 aligns across 15 bases. This CDR3 has 15 residues. Per germline, CDR1 DFQATT and CDR2 SNEGSKA (reference sequence). The CDR3 reads CTPRGLAGGRHEQFF. CDR3 DNA sequence: TGCACTCCCCGAGGACTAGCGGGAGGGAGGCATGAGCAGTTCTTC.

This clonotype was seen a few times. The gene calls are TRBV7-2 and TRBJ2-7, with TRBD1 matching 7 bases. Per germline, CDR1 SGHTA and CDR2 FQGNSA. The trim removed 5 bases at V and 4 bases at J, leaving 14 bases unmatched. The CDR3 runs 16 residues. The CDR3 DNA is TGTGCCAGCAGCCGGAGTGGAGCGACAGGGAAATACGAGCAGTACTTC. It yields the protein CASSRSGATGKYEQYF.

This clonotype was detected ten times or more. CDR3 residues: CASGRGYGYTF. The CDR3 DNA sequence: TGTGCCAGCGGGAGGGGGTATGGCTACACCTTC. The chain carries TRBV28 and TRBJ1-2; tentatively, D is TRBD1 (6 bases). The germline V gene has CDR1 MDHEN and CDR2 SYDVKM. The length of the CDR3 is 11 residues. Trimming took 8 bases from V and 5 from J, leaving 9 bases between them.

This clonotype was detected ten times or more. The V call is TRBV7-9, the J call TRBJ2-2; D remains unclear. The germline CDR1 and CDR2 sequences are SEHNR and FQNEAQ (reference sequence). CDR3 length equals 12 residues. V lost 6 bases and J lost 6, with 8 bases in between. The CDR3 DNA is TGTGCCAGCAGAAAGGGTTCCGGGGAGCTGTTTTTT. Translating gives CASRKGSGELFF.

There are many counts of this clonotype. The chain employs TRBV20-1 and TRBJ2-3, with TRBD2 matching over 10 bases. Germline-derived CDR1 and CDR2 are DFQATT and SNEGSKA (reference sequence). The V gene end was trimmed by 6 bases and the J gene end by 2 bases; junction bases not matched to a gene: 5. The CDR3 is 14 residues long. This CDR3 is CSARSGGNTDTQYF. CDR3 DNA: TGCAGTGCGCGTAGCGGGGGGAACACAGATACGCAGTATTTT.

In its sample, this clonotype was seen a few times. The chain employs TRBV5-4 and TRBJ2-3, with D hard to call. V lost 4 bases and J 4 bases, leaving 13 bases between the germline ends. Germline CDR1 and CDR2: SGHNT and YYREEE (reference sequence). The CDR3 spans 14 residues. The CDR3 coding sequence is TGTGCCAGCAGCCGTGTCTTGAGCCCAGATACGCAGTATTTT. Translating gives CASSRVLSPDTQYF.

The CDR3 DNA is TGTGCCAGCAGTTACTCGACCCGACTAGCTGATTACGAGCAGTACTTC. Translating gives CASSYSTRLADYEQYF. V and J are TRBV6-5 and TRBJ2-7; 7 bases are shared with TRBD2. The V and J ends lost 0 bases and 4 bases, in that order; junction bases with no gene match: 9. The CDR3 length is 16 residues. Germline CDR1 reads MNHEY; CDR2 reads SVGAGI.

Ten or more counts support this clonotype. The rearrangement uses TRBV2 and TRBJ1-5, with 8 bases fitting TRBD1. The CDR3 runs to 14 residues. Trimming took 9 bases from V and 6 from J; bases not matched to a gene: 10. CDR1 and CDR2 (germline): SNHLY, FYNNEI. CDR3 region: CASRDRGGGQPQHF. The CDR3 region has the DNA TGTGCCAGTAGAGACAGGGGCGGGGGTCAGCCCCAGCATTTT.

The chain uses TRBV30 and TRBJ1-2; D possibly corresponds to TRBD1 (5 bases). The CDR3 has 13 residues. The V end lost 2 bases, the J end lost 4 bases, and 11 bases lay between the germline ends. Germline V lookup: CDR1 GTSNPN, CDR2 SVGIG (reference sequence). The CDR3 nucleotides are TGTGCCTGGAGTACAGGAATTGGCTATGGCTACACCTTC. Its translation: CAWSTGIGYGYTF.

In this sample, this clonotype turned up many times. The genes are TRBV3-1 and TRBJ2-3, with D uncertain. This CDR3 comprises 15 residues. V was trimmed by 4 bases and J by 0 bases, leaving 11 bases between them. From germline, CDR1 is LGHDT and CDR2 YNNKEL (reference sequence). The CDR3 region is CASSPGRWSTDTQYF. DNA for the CDR3: TGTGCCAGCAGCCCAGGACGCTGGAGCACAGATACGCAGTATTTT.

The gene calls are TRBV7-3 and TRBJ1-1, with D unresolved. Trimming removed 0 bases from V and 6 bases from J, with 11 bases in between. Germline V gene data show CDR1 as SGHTA and CDR2 as FQGTGA. CDR3 size: 14 residues. Here the CDR3 reads CASSLTWGSSEAFF. CDR3 DNA sequence: TGTGCCAGCAGCTTAACGTGGGGTTCATCTGAAGCTTTCTTT.

This clonotype has only a few counts. The V gene is TRBV19, the J gene TRBJ2-1; 11 bases agree with TRBD2. CDR1 and CDR2 from the germline V gene are LNHDA and SQIVND (reference sequence). V lost 3 bases and J lost 7; bases outside the gene matches: 5. There are 15 residues in the CDR3. The CDR3 loop is CASSIASGRTNEQFF. The CDR3 DNA is TGTGCCAGTAGTATCGCTAGCGGGAGGACGAATGAGCAGTTCTTC.

This clonotype has only a few counts. The V and J genes are TRBV6-1 and TRBJ1-6; D is perhaps TRBD1 (5 bases). Germline V gene lookup returns CDR1 MNHNS and CDR2 SASEGT. Trimming shortened V by 5 bases and J by 5 bases, and 13 bases separated the two germline ends. The CDR3 covers 15 residues. The chain's CDR3 is CASSWGQINNSPLHF. CDR3 coding DNA: TGTGCCAGCAGTTGGGGCCAGATCAATAATTCACCCCTCCACTTT.

This clonotype was counted many times. This chain connects TRBV28 to TRBJ2-3, with 7 positions matching TRBD1. V gave up 2 bases and J gave up 2 bases; unmatched junction bases: 4. The CDR3 contains 15 residues. CDR1 and CDR2 from the germline V gene are MDHEN and SYDVKM. In DNA form, the CDR3 reads TGTGCCAGCAGTTTAACGGGACAGAACACAGATACGCAGTATTTT. This gives the protein CASSLTGQNTDTQYF. Full variable domain (missing parts from reference TRBV28 and TRBJ2-3): DVKVTQSSRYLVKRTGEKVFLECVQDMDHENMFWYRQDPGLGLRLIYFSYDVKMKEKGDIPEGYSVSREKKERFSLILESASTNQTSMYLCASSLTGQNTDTQYFGPGTRLTVL.

Many counts were recorded for this clonotype. CDR3 sequence reads: CASSQAAVAGEQFF. DNA of the CDR3: TGTGCCAGCAGCCAAGCCGCGGTAGCAGGTGAGCAGTTCTTC. The V gene is TRBV3-1, the J gene TRBJ2-1; D is uncertain. The V gene lost 1 base and the J gene lost 9 bases, with 13 bases spanning the gap. Germline CDR1 and CDR2: LGHDT and YNNKEL (reference sequence). This CDR3 region has 14 residues.

This clonotype has just a few counts. This chain links TRBV7-2 with TRBJ1-2; perhaps TRBD1 as D (5 bases). The CDR3 is made up of 15 amino acids. V shed 0 bases and J shed 0 bases, with 8 bases lying between them. The V gene's germline CDR1 is SGHTA and CDR2 FQGNSA. The CDR3 DNA follows: TGTGCCAGCAGCTTAGCACAGGAGACTAACTATGGCTACACCTTC. It encodes CASSLAQETNYGYTF.

This clonotype was seen many times. The chain combines TRBV28 with TRBJ1-6; 7 bases line up with TRBD1. Germline trimming cut 7 bases from V and 7 bases from J; bases unmatched to any gene: 10. This CDR3 comprises 15 residues. Germline-derived CDR1 and CDR2 are MDHEN and SYDVKM. CDR3 protein: CASIPVGTENSPLHF. The CDR3 nucleotides are TGTGCCAGCATCCCGGTCGGGACAGAAAATTCACCCCTCCACTTT.

The chain uses TRBV19 and TRBJ1-5, with D tentatively TRBD1 (5 bases). The CDR3 has 13 residues. Looked up from germline, CDR1 is LNHDA and CDR2 is SQIVND (reference sequence). V was shortened by 6 bases and J by 5 bases, with 11 bases between the two germline ends. The CDR3 bases are TGTGCCAGTAGCGGGGACCGTCATCAGCCCCAGCATTTT. Protein product: CASSGDRHQPQHF.

This clonotype was picked up many times. The J gene is TRBJ1-2, the V gene TRBV18, with 8 positions matching TRBD1. The germline V gene has CDR1 KGHSH and CDR2 LQKENI. The CDR3 is 12 amino acids. V shed 6 bases, J shed 10 bases, and the junction held 7 bases outside the gene matches. The CDR3 sequence is CASSRGQGVYTF. Written as DNA, the CDR3 is TGTGCCAGCTCCCGAGGACAGGGAGTCTACACCTTC.

This clonotype was picked up a small number of times. The chain links TRBV7-9 to TRBJ2-5; 11 bases line up with TRBD2. CDR1 and CDR2 from the germline V gene are SEHNR and FQNEAQ (reference sequence). The CDR3 extends over 15 amino acids. CDR3 loop: CAATPSGGSVETQYF. In nucleotides, the CDR3 is TGTGCAGCCACTCCTAGCGGGGGGTCGGTAGAGACCCAGTACTTC.

This clonotype was recorded once. This chain joins TRBV20-1 and TRBJ2-1; D may be TRBD1 (5 bases). The CDR3 has 13 residues. V shed 6 bases and J shed 2 bases, with 11 bases lying between them. Germline CDR1 DFQATT, CDR2 SNEGSKA (reference sequence). CDR3 region: CSARMDTYNEQFF. The CDR3 DNA reads TGCAGTGCAAGAATGGACACCTACAATGAGCAGTTCTTC.